The present entry profiles one TCR beta chain with its context. This sample was included in a study of Ad26.COV2.S vaccination and SARS-CoV-2 variants. Sample treatment: about 20 received Ad26.COV2.S at low or high dose, single or two shots; about 5 received placebo; per-sample allocation not given. On day 63 after the first injection, vaccine and placebo recipients gave samples. The table came from immunoSEQ multiplex PCR; TCRdb's copy has only in-frame clones and leaves some out. Seen here are about 480,000 clones, 87% observed once, and the top ten hold 10% to 15%. The sequence came from a person between 18 and 59 years old who received the Ad26.COV2.S COVID-19 vaccine or a placebo. The source was peripheral blood, collected in a trial of Ad26.COV2.S vaccine versus placebo.

The CDR3 is CASTRIGLGELFF. CDR3 nucleotide sequence: TGTGCCAGCACCCGGATTGGCCTGGGGGAGCTGTTTTTT. This chain connects TRBV28 to TRBJ2-2; D gene uncertain. CDR1 and CDR2 from the germline V gene are MDHEN and SYDVKM. The CDR3 covers 13 residues. The V end was cut by 7 bases, the J end by 8 bases, with 14 bases between. Drawing the rest from reference TRBV28 and TRBJ2-2, the complete variable domain is DVKVTQSSRYLVKRTGEKVFLECVQDMDHENMFWYRQDPGLGLRLIYFSYDVKMKEKGDIPEGYSVSREKKERFSLILESASTNQTSMYLCASTRIGLGELFFGEGSRLTVL.